This TCR beta chain was sequenced during a study of OX40 agonist ivuxolimab in advanced cancers. The CDR3 contains 13 residues. Trimming removed 3 bases from V and 4 bases from J, with 7 bases in between. Germline V gene lookup returns CDR1 KGHSH and CDR2 LQKENI. Only in-frame clones appear in the TCRdb table, and some are missing; sequencing was by immunoSEQ multiplex PCR. Found here are some 83,000 clones, about 89% of them singletons; the top ten hold under 0.85%. Turning to this clone: Its antigen is unknown.

Study-wide results and caveats: Clonal expansion by week 6 occurred in CD4+ and CD8+ blood T cells (at 0.1 to 3.0 mg/kg). Low normalized T-cell clonal expansion also characterized some of the nonresponders.

This sample comprised CD4+ or CD8+ T cells sorted from blood, obtained in a trial of the OX40 agonist ivuxolimab. The chain recombines TRBV18 with TRBJ2-1; TRBD1 might be the D (6 bases). The clonotype originates from an adult with an advanced solid tumor such as melanoma, head and neck, liver or kidney cancer. Here the CDR3 reads CASSPQGYNEQFF. The CDR3 nucleotides are TGTGCCAGCTCACCCCAGGGGTACAATGAGCAGTTCTTC. The full variable domain, rest sourced from reference TRBV18 and TRBJ2-1, is NAGVMQNPRHLVRRRGQEARLRCSPMKGHSHVYWYRQLPEEGLKFMVYLQKENIIDESGMPKERFSAEFPKEGPSILRIQQVVRGDSAAYFCASSPQGYNEQFFGPGTRLTVL.